This T cell receptor (beta chain) was documented in a study of human T cells and chemical hapten exposure (dated by TCRdb to the early 2020s). For the wider study: For sensitization, 2% DPC in acetone was applied to a 2 cm by 2 cm area of upper inner arm skin. Throughout the study period of approximately 23 weeks, patients also received therapeutic DPC doses to the scalp every week. Patch testing was done on the upper back using Finn chambers containing 0.01% DPC, and results were scored after 6 days according to International Contact Dermatitis Research Group standards. Alopecia areata with under or over 50% scalp involvement, alopecia totalis and alopecia universalis were represented in the patient cohort, which was mostly female. The libraries were sequenced as a pool, and the TCR yield per sample differed mostly because of small variations in library volumes within the pool. Peripheral blood TCR repertoire changes were tracked in vivo in alopecia patients during primary and secondary sensitization to the hapten diphenylcyclopropenone (DPC). Patient blood was sampled pre-sensitization (week 0) and at 2, 6 and about 24 weeks after DPC sensitization. Blood for TCR sequencing was provided by twenty-nine alopecia patients at one to four time points (pre-sensitization, 2, 6 and 24 weeks).

Study-wide findings and limitations: Expanded TCRs formed significantly more large CDR3 similarity clusters than pre-sensitization or healthy control sets, consistent with antigen-driven responses. Because every patient had alopecia, a presumed autoimmune disease, the patients' immune response might differ from that of healthy individuals. After repeated subsampling, the strength of the expansion versus patch-test correlation and the threshold at which it became significant changed. DPC sensitization did not change the number of TCRs with a frequency above 1 in 1000, and there was no evidence of changes in global repertoire structure. Patch test score was positively correlated with the number of PT1 expanded TCRs, with significance at thresholds 8, 16 and 32 but not at 4.

The time point tag for this specimen amounts to: patch test 2, 6 weeks after DPC sensitization. Reading the label with the study, this specimen's treatment or condition is: therapeutic diphenylcyclopropenone sensitization with weekly scalp DPC. Blood at each patch-test visit was drawn before the patch test was applied. Patients were eligible if aged 18 to 70, diagnosed with alopecia and judged suitable for DPC therapy, and pregnant patients were excluded. Total RNA was extracted from unfractionated whole blood collected in Tempus Blood RNA tubes. Library creation used RACE. TCRdb records NextSeq 500 as the sequencer. During library preparation, unique molecular identifiers were attached to individual cDNA molecules so that TCRs could be counted quantitatively and reproducibly. For every blood RNA sample, sequencing covered both the TCR alpha and TCR beta chains. Per the authors' processing: A median of about 89,000 TCRs per sample was observed, with a range of 23,224 to 690,600. V, J and CDR3 annotation of the TCR reads was carried out using the Decombinator software suite. For PS versus PT1 abundance plots, all samples were subsampled to the same number of TCRs (28,000). Expanded TCRs were defined as absent before sensitization and observed at least eight times at the 2-week time point. Starting from the raw public reads, TCRdb applied fastp trimming at Q25, assembled clones with MiXCR and retained in-frame beta chains. Every distinct CDR3 protein forms one entry, paired with its most common genes and DNA. It is TCRdb's table, rather than the study itself, that gives the V and J calls and clone size. The sample table contains tens of thousands of distinct CDR3 sequences; only one count was recorded for about 9% of them. Together, the top ten hold roughly 3% of the sample.

Turning to this clonotype: No cognate antigen has been identified for it. The record has no base qualities; no much larger clone is one base away.

The receptor was isolated from a woman aged 45-60 years with alopecia areata. Some clones in this sample may be carry-over from other donors' samples. Sample: whole blood, taken in connection with sensitization to the hapten diphenylcyclopropenone (DPC).

The CDR3 protein: CASSIRDGLYNEKLFF. The nucleotide sequence reads as follows: TGTGCCAGTAGTATCAGGGACGGTCTGTATAACGAAAAACTGTTTTTT. The rearrangement joined TRBV19 to TRBJ1-4; 5 matching bases give a weak D call of TRBD1. V loses 3 bases of germline sequence and J loses 8 bases, and the interval between the two ends is 19 bases. CDR1 and CDR2 (LNHDA, SQIVND) derive from the germline V gene (reference sequence). From the cysteine up to the phenylalanine, the CDR3 has a length of 16 residues. CDR3 DNA only is kept here, 48 bases in frame from base 1.